The present T cell receptor beta chain was sequenced within a study of low-dose radiotherapy and immunotherapy resistance in tumors. Whole-study context: It was 1 Gy per fraction every two weeks that Cohort 2 received, adding up to 13 Gy over 26 weeks. Intravenous cyclophosphamide at 200 mg/m2 preceded radiation and immunotherapy by one day, every two weeks.

This clonotype was picked up many times. As to time point: before trial treatment. Treatment of the donors consisted of nivolumab and ipilimumab (plus aspirin, low-dose cyclophosphamide and low-dose radiotherapy). Primers used for first-strand cDNA, a TRAV- and TRBV-specific set, covered both alpha and beta chains. TCRs underwent 20 PCR cycles of amplification with a constant-region primer and V-primer adapter. A single record per CDR3 protein comes from TCRdb applying MiXCR to the reads. The sample yields about 60,000 distinct CDR3 sequences, roughly 24% seen once. The TCR originated in a male donor with prostate cancer. Sequenced material: PBMCs, taken before treatment.

CDR3 region: CASSLDSGGSNQPQHF. In DNA form, the CDR3 reads TGTGCCAGCAGCTTAGACTCCGGGGGGTCCAATCAGCCCCAGCATTTT. This sequence joins TRBV7-2 and TRBJ1-5, with D maybe TRBD1 (5 bases). CDR1 and CDR2 from the germline V gene are SGHTA and FQGNSA. Between the trimmed V and J ends, which lost 1 base and 3 bases, there was a span of 13 bases. The CDR3 length is 16 residues. Variable domain in full (rest from reference TRBV7-2 and TRBJ1-5): GAGVSQSPSNKVTEKGKDVELRCDPISGHTALYWYRQSLGQGLEFLIYFQGNSAPDKSGLPSDRFSAERTGGSVSTLTIQRTQQEDSAVYLCASSLDSGGSNQPQHFGDGTRLSIL.